This T cell receptor (beta chain) appears in the sequencing data of a study of blood T cell repertoires in COVID-19. Turning to the study itself: In each case, the material was cDNA or gDNA derived from T cells, B-cell-depleted T cells, or PBMCs.

In the study's own analysis: Amplified reference gene primers provided the basis for estimating nucleated cell counts. The protocol was immunoSEQ multiplex PCR, while the TCRdb copy is restricted to in-frame clones and leaves out a portion. That table gives V, J and clone size, and the DNA gave D and trimming. This sample has around 300,000 clones, with about 80% found just once. The CDR3 extends over 15 amino acids. The germline V gene has CDR1 GTSNPN and CDR2 SVGIG (reference sequence). Trimming shortened V by 4 bases and J by 3 bases, and 16 bases separated the two germline ends. The receptor was derived from a woman in her fifties or sixties who had recovered from COVID-19. The specimen sequenced was peripheral blood. The chain combines TRBV30 with TRBJ2-4, with TRBD2 as a possible D gene (5 bases). The CDR3 sequence is CAWNAGLHSKNIQYF. CDR3 sequence (DNA): TGTGCCTGGAATGCGGGCCTACACAGCAAAAACATTCAGTACTTC.